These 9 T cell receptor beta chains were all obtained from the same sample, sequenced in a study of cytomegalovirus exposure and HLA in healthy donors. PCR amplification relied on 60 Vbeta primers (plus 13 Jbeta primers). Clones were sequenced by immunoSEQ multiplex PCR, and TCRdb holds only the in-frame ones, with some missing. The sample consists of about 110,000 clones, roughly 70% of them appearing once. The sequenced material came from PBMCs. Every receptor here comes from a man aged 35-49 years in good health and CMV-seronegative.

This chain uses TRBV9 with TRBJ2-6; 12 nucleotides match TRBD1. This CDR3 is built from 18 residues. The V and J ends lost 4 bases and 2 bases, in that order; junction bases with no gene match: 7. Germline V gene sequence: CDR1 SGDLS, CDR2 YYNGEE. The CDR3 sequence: CASSRRDRGLAGANVLTF. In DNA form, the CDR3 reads TGTGCCAGCAGCAGACGGGACAGGGGGCTCGCTGGGGCCAACGTCCTGACTTTC.

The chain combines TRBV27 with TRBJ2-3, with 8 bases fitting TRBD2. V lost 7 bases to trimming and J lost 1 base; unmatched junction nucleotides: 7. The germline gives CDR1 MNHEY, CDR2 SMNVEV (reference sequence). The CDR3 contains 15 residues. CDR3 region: CASNQRGPRTDTQYF. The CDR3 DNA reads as TGTGCCAGCAATCAGCGGGGGCCACGCACAGATACGCAGTATTTT.

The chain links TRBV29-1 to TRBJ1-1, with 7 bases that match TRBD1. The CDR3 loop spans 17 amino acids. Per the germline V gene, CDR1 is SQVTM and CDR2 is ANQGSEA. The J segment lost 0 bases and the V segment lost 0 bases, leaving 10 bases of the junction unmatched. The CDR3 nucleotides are TGCAGCGTTGAAGAGACACAGGGGCCCCGGATGAACACTGAAGCTTTCTTT. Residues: CSVEETQGPRMNTEAFF.

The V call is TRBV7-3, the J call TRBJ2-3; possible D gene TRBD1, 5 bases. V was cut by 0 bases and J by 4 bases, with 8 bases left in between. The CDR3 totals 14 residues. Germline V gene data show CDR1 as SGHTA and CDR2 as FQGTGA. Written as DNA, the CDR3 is TGTGCCAGCAGCTTAACGTGGGGCTCAGATACGCAGTATTTT. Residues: CASSLTWGSDTQYF.

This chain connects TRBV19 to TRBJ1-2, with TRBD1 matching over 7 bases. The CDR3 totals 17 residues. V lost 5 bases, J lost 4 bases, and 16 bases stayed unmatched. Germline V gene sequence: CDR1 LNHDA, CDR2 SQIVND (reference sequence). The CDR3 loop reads CASSYQLRDSPFYGYTF. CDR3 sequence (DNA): TGTGCCAGTAGTTACCAGCTGAGGGACAGTCCTTTCTATGGCTACACCTTC.

The CDR3 sequence: CASSLGDRGNTEAFF. CDR3 sequence (DNA): TGTGCCAGCAGCTTGGGGGACAGGGGGAACACTGAAGCTTTCTTT. The chain recombines TRBV7-9 with TRBJ1-1, with 10 bases identical to TRBD1. The V gene end was trimmed by 3 bases and the J gene end by 1 base; junction bases not matched to a gene: 2. CDR1 and CDR2 (germline): SEHNR, FQNEAQ (reference sequence). The CDR3 length is 15 residues.

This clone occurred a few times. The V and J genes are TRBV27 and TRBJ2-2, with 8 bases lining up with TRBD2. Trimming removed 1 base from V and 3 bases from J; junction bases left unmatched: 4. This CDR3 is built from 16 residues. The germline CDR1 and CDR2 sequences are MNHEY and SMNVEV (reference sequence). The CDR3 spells CASSLWRGAYTGELFF. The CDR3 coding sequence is TGTGCCAGCAGTTTATGGCGGGGGGCCTACACCGGGGAGCTGTTTTTT.

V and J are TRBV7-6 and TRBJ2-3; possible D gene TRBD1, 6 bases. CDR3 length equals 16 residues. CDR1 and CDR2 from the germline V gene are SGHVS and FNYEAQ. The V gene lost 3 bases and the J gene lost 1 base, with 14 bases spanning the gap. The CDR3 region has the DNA TGTGCCAGCAGCTTGGGTGTTGGGGGCGGCACAGATACGCAGTATTTT. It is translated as CASSLGVGGGTDTQYF.

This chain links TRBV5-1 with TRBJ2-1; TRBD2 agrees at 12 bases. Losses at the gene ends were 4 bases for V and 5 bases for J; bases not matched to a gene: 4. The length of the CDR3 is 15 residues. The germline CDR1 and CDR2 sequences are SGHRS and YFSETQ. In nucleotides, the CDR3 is TGCGCCAGCAGCCCGACTAGCGGGGGAGACAATGAGCAGTTCTTC. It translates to CASSPTSGGDNEQFF.